The 29 T cell receptor beta chains below all came from one sample that was sequenced in a study of blood T cell repertoires in COVID-19. Some clones are missing from TCRdb's copy, which holds only in-frame ones; the method was immunoSEQ multiplex PCR. In the table there are 300,000 to 450,000 clones, 88% of which are singletons. The sample was PBMCs or T cells enriched from blood (not recorded which). The receptors stem from a woman aged 18-30 years who had recovered from COVID-19.

The chain couples TRBV9 to TRBJ2-1; weak D call: TRBD2 (6 bases). This CDR3 contains 13 residues. V dropped 1 base and J dropped 8 bases, with 10 bases sitting between them. Germline CDR1 is SGDLS and CDR2 is YYNGEE. The CDR3 DNA is TGTGCCAGCAGCGTAACTAGCCGGGATGAGCAGTTCTTC. Residues: CASSVTSRDEQFF. The entire variable domain, with the rest obtained from reference TRBV9 and TRBJ2-1, is as follows: DSGVTQTPKHLITATGQRVTLRCSPRSGDLSVYWYQQSLDQGLQFLIQYYNGEERAKGNILERFSAQQFPDLHSELNLSSLELGDSALYFCASSVTSRDEQFFGPGTRLTVL.

The V gene is TRBV6-1, the J gene TRBJ2-1; the match to TRBD2 covers 7 bases. The germline gives CDR1 MNHNS, CDR2 SASEGT. The CDR3 has 16 residues. The trim removed 4 bases at V and 3 bases at J, leaving 9 bases unmatched. The CDR3 DNA is TGTGCCAGCAGTGGGTTCACGGGGGGTTACTACAATGAGCAGTTCTTC. As protein: CASSGFTGGYYNEQFF.

The genes are TRBV27 and TRBJ2-5; TRBD1 matches 9 bases. CDR1 and CDR2 (germline): MNHEY, SMNVEV (reference sequence). This CDR3 is 13 amino acids long. V shed 5 bases and J 5 bases; nucleotides not matched to a gene: 3. CDR3 DNA sequence: TGTGCCAGCAGTCCTACAGGGGGCGAGACCCAGTACTTC. Its translation is CASSPTGGETQYF.

The genes are TRBV10-3 and TRBJ1-1, with D unresolved. V was pared by 0 bases and J by 10 bases, with 6 bases between. The CDR3 totals 11 residues. CDR1 is ENHRY and CDR2 is SYGVKD in the germline V gene. The CDR3 DNA is TGTGCCATCAGTGAGTCGAGGAGAGCTTTCTTT. Amino acid sequence: CAISESRRAFF.

The chain uses TRBV19 and TRBJ1-1; D might be TRBD1 (6 bases). V was cut by 1 base and J by 7 bases, with 13 bases left in between. The CDR3 is 14 amino acids. CDR1 and CDR2 from the germline V gene are LNHDA and SQIVND (reference sequence). CDR3 protein: CASSIAQGRGEAFF. The CDR3 nucleotides read TGTGCCAGTAGTATAGCACAGGGACGAGGTGAAGCTTTCTTT.

This clone turned up a few times. The CDR3 DNA follows: TGTGCCATCAGCGAGGGTTCCAGGAACACTGAAGCTTTCTTT. Translating it yields CAISEGSRNTEAFF. V is TRBV10-3 and J is TRBJ1-1, with D uncertain. Germline loops: CDR1 ENHRY, CDR2 SYGVKD. V was pared by 6 bases and J by 1 base, with 12 bases between. There are 14 residues in the CDR3.

This sequence joins TRBV7-8 and TRBJ1-4; a possible D gene is TRBD1 (5 bases). V lost 5 bases, J lost 8 bases, and 15 bases lay in between. Looked up from germline, CDR1 is SGHVS and CDR2 is FQNEAQ. CDR3 length equals 14 residues. The CDR3 nucleotides are TGTGCCAGCAGCCCGACAGTGTTGAAGGAAAAACTGTTTTTT. Its translation is CASSPTVLKEKLFF.

The CDR3 DNA sequence: TGCGCCAGCAGCTTGGCCGGGACAGGGGAGGTCAATGAGCAGTTCTTC. This gives the protein CASSLAGTGEVNEQFF. The V gene is TRBV5-1, the J gene TRBJ2-1, with 10 bases matching TRBD1. The CDR3 covers 16 residues. After removal of 0 bases from V and 6 bases from J, the junction contained 6 bases not matched to a gene. Germline lookup yields CDR1 SGHRS and CDR2 YFSETQ. The full variable domain, rest sourced from reference TRBV5-1 and TRBJ2-1, is KAGVTQTPRYLIKTRGQQVTLSCSPISGHRSVSWYQQTPGQGLQFLFEYFSETQRNKGNFPGRFSGRQFSNSRSEMNVSTLELGDSALYLCASSLAGTGEVNEQFFGPGTRLTVL.

The V and J genes are TRBV4-1 and TRBJ1-5, with a possible D match to TRBD1 (6 bases). Trimming stripped 0 bases from V and 6 bases from J, with 18 bases between. Germline-derived CDR1 and CDR2 are MGHRA and YSYEKL. This CDR3 is built from 17 residues. CDR3 in amino acids: CASSQEGAGVVGQPQHF. The CDR3 DNA reads as TGCGCCAGCAGCCAAGAAGGGGCAGGGGTAGTCGGTCAGCCCCAGCATTTT.

The chain employs TRBV7-9 and TRBJ2-1; 10 nucleotides align to TRBD1. The CDR3 contains 15 residues. Germline lookup yields CDR1 SEHNR and CDR2 FQNEAQ (reference sequence). V dropped 5 bases and J dropped 5; count of bases not matched to a gene: 6. The CDR3 here is CASSLRQGANNEQFF. The CDR3, as DNA: TGTGCCAGCAGCCTTAGACAGGGGGCCAACAATGAGCAGTTCTTC.

The V call is TRBV9, the J call TRBJ1-2; D is possibly TRBD1 (5 bases). Germline assignment: CDR1 SGDLS and CDR2 YYNGEE. V shed 0 bases and J shed 4 bases, with 10 bases lying between them. This CDR3 is built from 14 residues. The CDR3 nucleotides read TGTGCCAGCAGCGTAGAGCAGGGCAGCTATGGCTACACCTTC. Its protein product is CASSVEQGSYGYTF.

This sequence joins TRBV5-1 and TRBJ2-2, with TRBD1 identical over 7 bases. Germline assignment: CDR1 SGHRS and CDR2 YFSETQ. This CDR3 is 14 amino acids long. With 4 bases clipped from V and 1 base from J, the junction kept 1 base outside the gene matches. CDR3 residues: CASSGTVNTGELFF. CDR3 DNA: TGCGCCAGCAGCGGGACAGTGAACACCGGGGAGCTGTTTTTT.

CDR3 in DNA: TGCGCCAGCAGTGAACAGGGAAACACCGGGGAGCTGTTTTTT. Protein: CASSEQGNTGELFF. The J gene is TRBJ2-2, the V gene TRBV10-2, with D perhaps TRBD1 (6 bases). Germline V lookup: CDR1 WSHSY, CDR2 SAAADI. Trimming stripped 3 bases from V and 2 bases from J, with 7 bases between. This CDR3 region has 14 residues.

The gene calls are TRBV19 and TRBJ1-2, with D tentatively TRBD1 (6 bases). Trimming removed 6 bases from V and 6 bases from J, with 20 bases in between. CDR1 is LNHDA, CDR2 SQIVND, per germline (reference sequence). The CDR3 runs to 15 residues. The CDR3 nucleotides are TGTGCCAGTAGCATACCCCCAACAGGGCTCAATGGCTACACCTTC. Translating gives CASSIPPTGLNGYTF.

The J gene is TRBJ1-5, the V gene TRBV7-2, with a weak D call TRBD1 (5 bases). V lost 1 base, J lost 3 bases, and 22 bases lay in between. The CDR3 is made up of 19 amino acids. The germline gives CDR1 SGHTA, CDR2 FQGNSA. This CDR3 reads CASSLGGILDGSLNQPQHF. CDR3 DNA: TGTGCCAGCAGCTTAGGGGGGATTCTCGACGGGAGTCTCAATCAGCCCCAGCATTTT.

This rearrangement joins TRBV6-5 to TRBJ1-2; 7 nucleotides match TRBD1. CDR1 MNHEY and CDR2 SVGAGI come from the germline V gene. The CDR3 covers 14 residues. J gave up 5 bases and V 0 bases, and 3 bases lay outside the gene matches. The CDR3 protein is CASSYSRDSYGYTF. The CDR3 DNA follows: TGTGCCAGCAGTTACTCCCGGGACAGTTATGGCTACACCTTC.

The V call is TRBV30, the J call TRBJ2-1; the match to TRBD2 covers 12 bases. Germline assignment: CDR1 GTSNPN and CDR2 SVGIG (reference sequence). The CDR3 is made up of 17 amino acids. The V gene end was trimmed by 3 bases and the J gene end by 7 bases; junction bases not matched to a gene: 13. The DNA for the CDR3 is TGTGCCTGGAGCAGGCTAGCGGGGGGGCGAGGGACGAATGAGCAGTTCTTC. Translating it yields CAWSRLAGGRGTNEQFF.

This chain connects TRBV20-1 to TRBJ1-1; unclear D gene. This CDR3 region has 11 residues. Germline V gene sequence: CDR1 DFQATT, CDR2 SNEGSKA (reference sequence). V was clipped by 6 bases and J by 2 bases, with 7 bases between them. The CDR3 DNA reads as TGCAGTGCCCCCTCCAACACTGAAGCTTTCTTT. This gives the protein CSAPSNTEAFF.

V usage is TRBV9 and J usage is TRBJ1-6; no definite D call. Trimming removed 0 bases at V and 6 bases at J, with 10 bases between. The CDR3 totals 15 residues. Germline V gene lookup returns CDR1 SGDLS and CDR2 YYNGEE. The CDR3 DNA follows: TGTGCCAGCAGCGTAGCCACGGGGAGTAATTCACCCCTCCACTTT. Translated: CASSVATGSNSPLHF.

J is TRBJ2-2 and V is TRBV10-3; 9 nucleotides align to TRBD2. CDR1 is ENHRY, CDR2 SYGVKD, per germline. V was pared by 10 bases and J by 2 bases, with 8 bases of the junction left unmatched. The CDR3 length is 15 residues. Here the CDR3 DNA reads TGTGCCAGCACCCTAGCGGGGTATAACACCGGGGAGCTGTTTTTT. It encodes CASTLAGYNTGELFF.

The chain joins TRBV20-1 to TRBJ1-3; a weak D match, TRBD1 (5 bases). Germline CDR1 and CDR2: DFQATT and SNEGSKA (reference sequence). Trimming pared 3 bases from V and 4 bases from J, leaving 16 bases between. The CDR3 covers 15 residues. DNA of the CDR3: TGCAGTGCTAGTGACACAAAGGGACTAGGAAACACCATATATTTT. This encodes CSASDTKGLGNTIYF.

The chain uses TRBV6-5 and TRBJ2-5; D unresolved. Trimming took off 6 bases at V and 4 bases at J, with 15 bases between the two ends. CDR1 is MNHEY and CDR2 is SVGAGI in the germline V gene. The CDR3 runs to 14 residues. CDR3 nucleotide sequence: TGTGCCAGCAGCGCCCAAACCCCGGGAGAGACCCAGTACTTC. Its translation is CASSAQTPGETQYF.

The chain uses TRBV19 and TRBJ1-6; 8 positions match TRBD1. Per germline, CDR1 LNHDA and CDR2 SQIVND (reference sequence). CDR3 length: 15 residues. With V trimmed by 4 bases and J by 7 bases, 6 bases remained unmatched. CDR3 bases: TGTGCCAGTAGTACCCTGACAGGGGCAAATTCACCCCTCCACTTT. Amino acids: CASSTLTGANSPLHF.

J is TRBJ1-6 and V is TRBV9; 7 bases match TRBD1. Germline lookup yields CDR1 SGDLS and CDR2 YYNGEE. The CDR3 is made up of 16 amino acids. The V and J ends lost 1 base and 7 bases, in that order; junction bases with no gene match: 8. CDR3 region: CASSVSERDSNSPLHF. The CDR3 region has the DNA TGTGCCAGCAGCGTATCCGAAAGGGACAGCAATTCACCCCTCCACTTT.

The V gene is TRBV7-3, the J gene TRBJ1-5; the D gene is possibly TRBD1 (6 bases). The germline V and J ends were trimmed by 2 bases and 4 bases, with 6 bases remaining between them. Germline-derived CDR1 and CDR2 are SGHTA and FQGTGA. The CDR3 runs 13 residues. CDR3 DNA: TGTGCCAGCAGCTTACAGGGGAATCAGCCCCAGCATTTT. This gives the protein CASSLQGNQPQHF.

Details on this clone: Other DNA sequences in the sample encode the same CDR3. This chain connects TRBV25-1 to TRBJ1-2, with TRBD1 matching 7 bases. J lost 4 bases, V lost 2 bases, and 1 base had no gene match. From germline, CDR1 is MGHDK and CDR2 SYGVNS. The CDR3 consists of 13 residues. CDR3 in DNA: TGTGCCAGCAGTGAAAGACAGGGCTATGGCTACACCTTC. Translated, it gives CASSERQGYGYTF.

The chain uses TRBV5-1 and TRBJ2-5; a weak D match, TRBD1 (8 bases). Trimming left V 0 bases short and J 5 bases short, with 17 bases between. Germline lookup yields CDR1 SGHRS and CDR2 YFSETQ. This CDR3 is 16 amino acids long. The CDR3 here is CASSLAYRGGEETQYF. CDR3 nucleotide sequence: TGCGCCAGCAGCTTGGCGTACAGGGGGGGAGAGGAGACCCAGTACTTC.

For this clone: Other DNA sequences in the sample encode the same CDR3. The CDR3 is CASSYSGGYGYTF. The CDR3 bases are TGTGCCAGCAGTTATTCAGGGGGCTATGGCTACACCTTC. The chain couples TRBV6-5 to TRBJ1-2; 7 nucleotides align to TRBD1. This CDR3 contains 13 residues. Germline CDR1 MNHEY, CDR2 SVGAGI. Trimming cost V 3 bases and J 4 bases; bases outside gene matches: 2.

The chain employs TRBV10-1 and TRBJ2-7; D is perhaps TRBD1 (6 bases). V dropped 6 bases and J dropped 8 bases, with 14 bases sitting between them. CDR3 length equals 12 residues. Germline CDR1 reads WNHNN; CDR2 reads SYGVQD (reference sequence). This CDR3 is CASSLGTPQQYF. DNA of the CDR3: TGCGCCAGCAGCCTGGGGACACCCCAGCAGTACTTC.